What follows is one T cell receptor (beta chain) and its context. The CDR3 consists of 11 residues. The germline V gene has CDR1 MDHEN and CDR2 SYDVKM. Trimming removed 4 bases at V and 11 bases at J, with 6 bases between. The data are from a study of T cell responses to AZD1222 COVID-19 vaccine. This table comes from immunoSEQ multiplex PCR, and its TCRdb copy is limited to in-frame clones, with some not included. The profile shows some 150,000 clones, 87% of them singletons. The V and J genes are TRBV28 and TRBJ1-6, with a possible D match to TRBD1 (5 bases). The source was peripheral blood, collected 28 days after the second AZD1222 dose. The clonotype originates from an adult who received the AZD1222 COVID-19 vaccine. This CDR3 reads CASSSGPPLHF. The CDR3 DNA reads TGTGCCAGCAGTTCAGGGCCACCCCTCCACTTT.